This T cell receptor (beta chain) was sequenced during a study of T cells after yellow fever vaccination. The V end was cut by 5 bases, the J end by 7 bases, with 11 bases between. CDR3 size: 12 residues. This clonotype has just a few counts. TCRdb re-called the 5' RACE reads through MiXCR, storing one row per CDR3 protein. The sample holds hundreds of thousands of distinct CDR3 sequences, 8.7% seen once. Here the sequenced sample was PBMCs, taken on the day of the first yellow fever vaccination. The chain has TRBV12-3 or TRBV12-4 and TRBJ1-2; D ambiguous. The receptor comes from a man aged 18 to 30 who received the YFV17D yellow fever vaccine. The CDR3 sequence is CASSPPATGYTF. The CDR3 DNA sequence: TGTGCCAGCAGTCCCCCAGCAACTGGCTACACCTTC.